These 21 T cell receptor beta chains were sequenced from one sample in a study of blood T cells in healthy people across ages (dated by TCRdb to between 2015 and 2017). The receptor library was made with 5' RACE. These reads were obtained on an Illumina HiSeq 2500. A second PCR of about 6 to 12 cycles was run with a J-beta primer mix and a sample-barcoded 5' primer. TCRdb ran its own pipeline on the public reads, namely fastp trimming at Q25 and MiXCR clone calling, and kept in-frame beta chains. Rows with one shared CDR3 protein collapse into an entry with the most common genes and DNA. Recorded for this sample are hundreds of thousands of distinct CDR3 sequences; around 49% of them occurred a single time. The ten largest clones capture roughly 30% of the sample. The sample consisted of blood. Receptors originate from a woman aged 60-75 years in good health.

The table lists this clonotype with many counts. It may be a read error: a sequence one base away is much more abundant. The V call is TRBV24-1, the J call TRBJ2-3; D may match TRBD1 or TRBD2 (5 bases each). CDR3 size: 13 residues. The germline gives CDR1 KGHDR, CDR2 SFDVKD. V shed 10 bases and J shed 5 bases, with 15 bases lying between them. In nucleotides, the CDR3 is TGTGCCACGGGTGACAGCAGCGGAGATACGCAGTATTTT. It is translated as CATGDSSGDTQYF.

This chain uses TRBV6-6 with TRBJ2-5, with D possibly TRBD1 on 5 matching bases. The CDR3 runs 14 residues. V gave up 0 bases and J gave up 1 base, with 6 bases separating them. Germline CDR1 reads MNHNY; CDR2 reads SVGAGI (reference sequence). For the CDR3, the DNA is TGTGCCAGCAGTTACTCGGACACCCAAGAGACCCAGTACTTC. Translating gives CASSYSDTQETQYF.

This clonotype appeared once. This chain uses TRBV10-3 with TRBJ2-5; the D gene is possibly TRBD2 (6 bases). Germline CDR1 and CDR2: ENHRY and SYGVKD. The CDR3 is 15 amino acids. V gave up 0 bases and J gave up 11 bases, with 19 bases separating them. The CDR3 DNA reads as TGTGCCATCAGTGAGTCTGCGGGGACGGGGAACAAGCAGTACTTC. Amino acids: CAISESAGTGNKQYF.

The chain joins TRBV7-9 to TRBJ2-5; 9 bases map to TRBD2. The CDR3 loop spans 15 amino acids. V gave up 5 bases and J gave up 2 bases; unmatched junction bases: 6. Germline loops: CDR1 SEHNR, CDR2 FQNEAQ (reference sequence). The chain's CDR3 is CASSPRLAAQETQYF. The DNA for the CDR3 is TGTGCCAGCAGCCCCCGACTAGCGGCACAAGAGACCCAGTACTTC.

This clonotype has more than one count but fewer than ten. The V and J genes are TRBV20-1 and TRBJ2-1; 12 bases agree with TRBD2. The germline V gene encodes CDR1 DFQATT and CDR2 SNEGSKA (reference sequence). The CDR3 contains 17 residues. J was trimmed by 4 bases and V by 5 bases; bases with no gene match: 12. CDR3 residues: CSAPGLAGSEGYNEQFF. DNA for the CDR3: TGCAGTGCTCCCGGACTAGCGGGATCAGAGGGTTACAATGAGCAGTTCTTC.

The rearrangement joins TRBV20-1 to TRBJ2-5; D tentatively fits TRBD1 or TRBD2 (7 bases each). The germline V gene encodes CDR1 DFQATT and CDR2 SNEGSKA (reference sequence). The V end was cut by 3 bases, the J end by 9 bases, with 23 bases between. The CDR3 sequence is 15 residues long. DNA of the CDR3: TGCAGTGCTAGCCCCAGACAGGGACTGAGCGGGGCCCAGTACTTC. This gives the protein CSASPRQGLSGAQYF.

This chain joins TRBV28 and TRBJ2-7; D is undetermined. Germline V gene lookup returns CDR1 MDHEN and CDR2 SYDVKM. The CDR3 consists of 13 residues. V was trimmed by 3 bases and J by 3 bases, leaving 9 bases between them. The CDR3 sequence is CASSFEVGYEQYF. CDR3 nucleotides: TGTGCCAGCAGTTTTGAGGTGGGCTACGAGCAGTACTTC. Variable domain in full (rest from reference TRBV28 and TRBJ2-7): DVKVTQSSRYLVKRTGEKVFLECVQDMDHENMFWYRQDPGLGLRLIYFSYDVKMKEKGDIPEGYSVSREKKERFSLILESASTNQTSMYLCASSFEVGYEQYFGPGTRLTVT.

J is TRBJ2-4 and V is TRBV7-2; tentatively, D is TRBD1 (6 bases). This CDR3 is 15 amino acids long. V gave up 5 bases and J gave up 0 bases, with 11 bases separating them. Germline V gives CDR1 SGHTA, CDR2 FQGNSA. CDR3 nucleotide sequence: TGTGCCAGCAGCGCCAGGGGCCAAGCCAAAAACATTCAGTACTTC. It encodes CASSARGQAKNIQYF.

In nucleotides, the CDR3 is TGTGCCAGCAGCGCTTCCGGGACAGGGGTGTTCGAGCAGTACTTC. This sequence encodes CASSASGTGVFEQYF. The chain carries TRBV9 and TRBJ2-7; 10 bases align to TRBD1. Trimming removed 3 bases from V and 6 bases from J; junction bases left unmatched: 9. The CDR3 loop spans 15 amino acids. Germline V gene data show CDR1 as SGDLS and CDR2 as YYNGEE. Full variable domain (missing parts from reference TRBV9 and TRBJ2-7): DSGVTQTPKHLITATGQRVTLRCSPRSGDLSVYWYQQSLDQGLQFLIQYYNGEERAKGNILERFSAQQFPDLHSELNLSSLELGDSALYFCASSASGTGVFEQYFGPGTRLTVT.

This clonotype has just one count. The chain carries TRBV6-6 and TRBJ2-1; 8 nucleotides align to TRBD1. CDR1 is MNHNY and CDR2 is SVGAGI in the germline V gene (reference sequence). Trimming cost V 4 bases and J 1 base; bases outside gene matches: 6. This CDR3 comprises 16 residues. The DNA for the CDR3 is TGTGCCAGCAGTTCCAAGACAGGGGTTTCCTACAATGAGCAGTTCTTC. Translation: CASSSKTGVSYNEQFF.

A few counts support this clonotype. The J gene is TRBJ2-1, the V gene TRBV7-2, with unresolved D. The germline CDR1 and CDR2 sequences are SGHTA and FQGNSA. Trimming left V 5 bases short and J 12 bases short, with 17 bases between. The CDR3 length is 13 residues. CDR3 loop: CASSVRMKPVQFF. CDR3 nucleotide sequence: TGTGCCAGCAGCGTCCGGATGAAACCTGTGCAGTTCTTC.

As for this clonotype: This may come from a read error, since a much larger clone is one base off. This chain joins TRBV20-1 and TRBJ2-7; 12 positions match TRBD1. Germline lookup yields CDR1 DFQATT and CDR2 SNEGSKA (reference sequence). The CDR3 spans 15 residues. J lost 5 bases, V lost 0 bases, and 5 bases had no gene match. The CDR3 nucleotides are TGCAGTGCTAGAGACCGGGACAGGGGGCGGAACGAGCAGTACTTC. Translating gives CSARDRDRGRNEQYF.

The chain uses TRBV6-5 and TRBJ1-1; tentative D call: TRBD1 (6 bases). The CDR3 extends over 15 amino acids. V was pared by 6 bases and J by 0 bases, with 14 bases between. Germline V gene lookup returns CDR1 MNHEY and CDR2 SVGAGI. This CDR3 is CASRERTVVNTEAFF. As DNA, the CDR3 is TGTGCCAGCAGGGAACGGACAGTCGTGAACACTGAAGCTTTCTTT.

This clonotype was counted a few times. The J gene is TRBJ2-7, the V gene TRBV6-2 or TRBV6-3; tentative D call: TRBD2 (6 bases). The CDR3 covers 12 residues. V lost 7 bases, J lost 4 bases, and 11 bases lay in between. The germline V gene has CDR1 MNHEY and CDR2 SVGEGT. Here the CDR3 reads CASTTGDYEQYF. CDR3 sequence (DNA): TGTGCCAGCACCACGGGAGATTACGAGCAGTACTTC.

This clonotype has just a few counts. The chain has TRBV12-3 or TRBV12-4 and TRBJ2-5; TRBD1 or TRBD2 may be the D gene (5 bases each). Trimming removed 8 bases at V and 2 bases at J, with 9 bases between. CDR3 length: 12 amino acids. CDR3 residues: CASRGTQETQYF. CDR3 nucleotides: TGTGCCAGCCGGGGCACTCAAGAGACCCAGTACTTC.

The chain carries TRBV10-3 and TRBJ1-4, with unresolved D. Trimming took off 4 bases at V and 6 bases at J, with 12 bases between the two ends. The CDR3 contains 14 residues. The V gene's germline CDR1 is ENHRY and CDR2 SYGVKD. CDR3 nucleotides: TGTGCCATCAGTGGGCCGGACGGACATGAAAAACTGTTTTTT. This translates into CAISGPDGHEKLFF.

The CDR3 loop reads CASSSSSGRNLEQYF. The CDR3, as DNA: TGCGCCAGCAGCTCGTCTAGCGGGAGGAACCTCGAGCAGTACTTC. The J gene is TRBJ2-7, the V gene TRBV5-1; TRBD2 matches at 11 bases. There are 15 residues in the CDR3. The J segment lost 6 bases and the V segment lost 3 bases, leaving 8 bases of the junction unmatched. Germline V lookup: CDR1 SGHRS, CDR2 YFSETQ.

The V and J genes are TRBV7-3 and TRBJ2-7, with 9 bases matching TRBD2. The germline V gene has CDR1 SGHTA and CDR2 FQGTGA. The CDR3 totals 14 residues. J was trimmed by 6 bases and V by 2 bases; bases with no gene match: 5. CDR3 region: CASSLAGGHGEQYF. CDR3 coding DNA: TGTGCCAGCAGCTTAGCGGGAGGGCACGGCGAGCAGTACTTC. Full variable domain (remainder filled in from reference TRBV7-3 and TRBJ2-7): GAGVSQTPSNKVTEKGKYVELRCDPISGHTALYWYRQSLGQGPEFLIYFQGTGAADDSGLPNDRFFAVRPEGSVSTLKIQRTERGDSAVYLCASSLAGGHGEQYFGPGTRLTVT.

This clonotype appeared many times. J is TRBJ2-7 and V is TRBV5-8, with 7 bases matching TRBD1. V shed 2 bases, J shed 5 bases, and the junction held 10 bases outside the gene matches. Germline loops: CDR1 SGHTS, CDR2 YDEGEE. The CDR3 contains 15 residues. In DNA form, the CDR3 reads TGTGCCAGCAGCTTTGGGGTGGACAGGCGCAACGAGCAGTACTTC. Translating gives CASSFGVDRRNEQYF.

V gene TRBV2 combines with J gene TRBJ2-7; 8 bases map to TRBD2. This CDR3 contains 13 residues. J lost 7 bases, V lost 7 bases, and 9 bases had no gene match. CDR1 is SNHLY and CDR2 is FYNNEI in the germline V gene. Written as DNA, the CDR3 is TGTGCCAGCAATCGGAAGCGGGAGAATGAGCAGTACTTC. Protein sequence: CASNRKRENEQYF.

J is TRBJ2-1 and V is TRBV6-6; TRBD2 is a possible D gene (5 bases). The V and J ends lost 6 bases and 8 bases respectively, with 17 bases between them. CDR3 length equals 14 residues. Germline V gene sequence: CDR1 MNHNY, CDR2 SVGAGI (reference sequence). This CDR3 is CASRDRTRSHEQFF. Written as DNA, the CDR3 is TGTGCCAGCAGAGACCGAACTAGGAGCCATGAGCAGTTCTTC.